Shown below are 20 T cell receptor beta chains from a single sample sequenced in a study of T-cell reconstitution after alpha-beta-depleted transplantation in children. This sample's TCRbeta library carried unique molecular identifier barcodes. Each CDR3 protein gets one entry after TCRdb re-called the PCR reads with MiXCR. The data show more than 450,000 distinct CDR3 sequences, approximately 20% seen once. Source: PBMCs from the stem cell graft donor, taken from the stem cell graft. Receptors originate from a human donor who donated a stem cell graft to a child with acute lymphoblastic leukemia.

The J gene is TRBJ1-5, the V gene TRBV20-1; unclear D gene. V was shortened by 2 bases and J by 6 bases, with 8 bases between the two germline ends. CDR3 length: 12 residues. In germline, CDR1 is DFQATT, CDR2 SNEGSKA (reference sequence). The chain's CDR3 is CSARPGGQPQHF. The CDR3 region has the DNA TGCAGTGCTAGACCCGGAGGTCAGCCCCAGCATTTT.

The CDR3 sequence: CASMTAGYEQYF. The CDR3 DNA sequence: TGTGCCAGTATGACCGCGGGGTACGAGCAGTACTTC. The chain uses TRBV19 and TRBJ2-7, with a weak D call TRBD2 (6 bases). Per germline, CDR1 LNHDA and CDR2 SQIVND (reference sequence). Trimming shortened V by 7 bases and J by 4 bases, and 11 bases separated the two germline ends. CDR3 length: 12 residues.

This clonotype showed up just a few times. J is TRBJ2-1 and V is TRBV9; no clear D. Deletions cut 0 bases from V and 7 bases from J, with 8 bases between. There are 13 residues in the CDR3. Germline-derived CDR1 and CDR2 are SGDLS and YYNGEE. The CDR3: CASSVEAPNEQFF. DNA of the CDR3: TGTGCCAGCAGCGTAGAGGCCCCGAATGAGCAGTTCTTC.

This CDR3 is CASSLEANGYTF. The CDR3, as DNA: TGCGCCAGCAGCTTGGAAGCAAATGGCTACACCTTC. The chain is built from TRBV5-1 and TRBJ1-2; D unclear. Per germline, CDR1 SGHRS and CDR2 YFSETQ. The CDR3 loop spans 12 amino acids. V lost 0 bases to trimming and J lost 6 bases, with 6 bases between them.

The J gene is TRBJ2-5, the V gene TRBV29-1, with TRBD2 matching over 9 bases. With V trimmed by 4 bases and J by 7 bases, 10 bases remained unmatched. Germline loops: CDR1 SQVTM, CDR2 ANQGSEA. The CDR3 runs to 14 residues. The CDR3 loop is CSVAGGRAQATQYF. The CDR3 DNA sequence: TGCAGCGTTGCGGGCGGGAGGGCCCAGGCGACCCAGTACTTC.

There are a few counts of this clonotype. The rearrangement uses TRBV15 and TRBJ2-7; 9 bases line up with TRBD1. Germline CDR1 reads LNHNV; CDR2 reads YYDKDF (reference sequence). The CDR3 length is 15 residues. V was pared by 1 base and J by 5 bases, with 6 bases of the junction left unmatched. As DNA, the CDR3 is TGTGCCACCAGCAGAGTACAGGGGGCTGTTCACGAGCAGTACTTC. It specifies CATSRVQGAVHEQYF.

As regards this clonotype: Possible read error: a much larger clone is one base away. This chain uses TRBV10-3 with TRBJ2-3; D gene uncertain. Germline loops: CDR1 ENHRY, CDR2 SYGVKD. Trimming cost V 7 bases and J 0 bases, with 5 bases left between them. The CDR3 is 12 residues long. CDR3 residues: CAITDSTDTQYF. The CDR3 coding sequence is TGTGCCATCACTGACAGCACAGATACGCAGTATTTT.

This clonotype was picked up a small number of times. This chain joins TRBV5-1 and TRBJ2-3; TRBD2 might be the D (5 bases). This CDR3 has 15 amino acids. V lost 1 base and J lost 4, with 13 bases in between. CDR1 is SGHRS, CDR2 YFSETQ, per germline. This CDR3 reads CASSLFTLGADTQYF. The CDR3 bases are TGCGCCAGCAGCTTGTTTACTTTGGGAGCAGATACGCAGTATTTT.

This clonotype was observed a handful of times. V usage is TRBV2 and J usage is TRBJ1-5; D unresolved. This CDR3 is 14 amino acids long. CDR1 and CDR2 (germline): SNHLY, FYNNEI. V was clipped by 3 bases and J by 1 base, with 7 bases between them. CDR3 sequence reads: CASSEVHSNQPQHF. CDR3 DNA sequence: TGTGCCAGCAGTGAGGTCCACAGCAATCAGCCCCAGCATTTT.

This clonotype was recorded at least ten times. The chain joins TRBV29-1 to TRBJ2-1; no clear D gene. CDR3 length: 10 amino acids. The V gene lost 4 bases and the J gene lost 14 bases, with 12 bases spanning the gap. CDR1 and CDR2 (germline): SQVTM, ANQGSEA. The CDR3, as DNA: TGCAGCGTTGGACCCCTCCCGGAGTTCTTC. Amino acids: CSVGPLPEFF.

This clonotype was seen more than once but under ten times. The chain recombines TRBV13 with TRBJ2-7; 7 bases align to TRBD2. Germline V gene sequence: CDR1 PRHDT, CDR2 FYEKMQ (reference sequence). The J segment lost 7 bases and the V segment lost 0 bases, leaving 6 bases of the junction unmatched. The CDR3 contains 14 residues. CDR3 sequence reads: CASSLGLLGGEQYF. DNA for the CDR3: TGTGCCAGCAGCTTAGGCCTCCTGGGGGGGGAGCAGTACTTC.

This clonotype came up a few times. The chain recombines TRBV15 with TRBJ2-7; weak D call: TRBD2 (6 bases). Between the trimmed V and J ends, which lost 4 bases and 6 bases, there was a span of 13 bases. CDR1 and CDR2 from the germline V gene are LNHNV and YYDKDF (reference sequence). The CDR3 consists of 13 residues. The CDR3: CATSTGEIGEQYF. The CDR3 DNA reads as TGTGCCACCAGCACGGGGGAGATCGGCGAGCAGTACTTC.

The chain links TRBV12-3 or TRBV12-4 to TRBJ2-1, with 9 positions matching TRBD2. The CDR3 is 12 residues long. Trimming took 9 bases from V and 7 from J; bases not matched to a gene: 4. Here the CDR3 DNA reads TGTGCCAGTACCGCGGGGGGGAATGAGCAGTTCTTC. Amino acid sequence: CASTAGGNEQFF.

This clonotype occurred a few times. This chain connects TRBV12-3 or TRBV12-4 to TRBJ1-5, with TRBD1 matching 9 bases. V gave up 5 bases and J gave up 0 bases; unmatched junction bases: 5. This CDR3 has 16 residues. CDR3 sequence (DNA): TGTGCCAGCAGTCCCGGGACAGGGCGTAGCAATCAGCCCCAGCATTTT. Its translation is CASSPGTGRSNQPQHF.

This clonotype was counted only a few times. The gene calls are TRBV6-5 and TRBJ2-3; 13 nucleotides match TRBD2. Germline V gives CDR1 MNHEY, CDR2 SVGAGI. This CDR3 region has 17 residues. Trimming took 0 bases from V and 5 from J; bases not matched to a gene: 5. CDR3 amino acids: CASSYSGLAGDRDTQYF. The DNA of the CDR3 is TGTGCCAGCAGTTACTCAGGACTAGCGGGAGATAGAGATACGCAGTATTTT.

This clonotype was seen a few times. The rearrangement uses TRBV5-1 and TRBJ2-7; 10 bases are shared with TRBD2. The CDR3 contains 16 residues. Germline lookup yields CDR1 SGHRS and CDR2 YFSETQ. Unmatched junction bases numbered 14, after V lost 6 bases and J lost 5 bases. For the CDR3, the DNA is TGCGCCAGCATCCCGGAGGCTAGCGGGAGATCTCACGAGCAGTACTTC. Its protein is CASIPEASGRSHEQYF.

The chain couples TRBV9 to TRBJ2-2, with TRBD2 matching 9 bases. CDR3 length: 19 residues. Germline V lookup: CDR1 SGDLS, CDR2 YYNGEE. Losses at the gene ends were 2 bases for V and 6 bases for J; bases not matched to a gene: 17. This CDR3 is CASSVPRKAAGGKAGELFF. The CDR3 nucleotides read TGTGCCAGCAGCGTGCCTCGAAAAGCCGCGGGAGGGAAGGCCGGGGAGCTGTTTTTT.

The V gene is TRBV20-1, the J gene TRBJ2-3, with TRBD2 matching over 7 bases. The germline V gene has CDR1 DFQATT and CDR2 SNEGSKA (reference sequence). V dropped 3 bases and J dropped 6; count of bases not matched to a gene: 9. The CDR3 is 14 amino acids. The CDR3 bases are TGCAGTGCTAGGGAGGCGGGAGCAAAGGATACGCAGTATTTT. It specifies CSAREAGAKDTQYF.

This clonotype was found a few times. The V and J genes are TRBV12-3 or TRBV12-4 and TRBJ2-5, with D uncertain. Trimming removed 6 bases at V and 1 base at J, with 9 bases between. This CDR3 has 13 amino acids. CDR3: CASSPPLQETQYF. The CDR3 coding sequence is TGTGCCAGCAGCCCTCCCCTCCAAGAGACCCAGTACTTC.

This clonotype was found a few times. The chain carries TRBV9 and TRBJ1-6; D is ambiguous. The CDR3 loop spans 15 amino acids. Germline CDR1 and CDR2: SGDLS and YYNGEE. Between the trimmed V and J ends, which lost 5 bases and 0 bases, there was a span of 9 bases. The CDR3 sequence: CASRSGSSYNSPLHF. In DNA, the CDR3 is TGTGCCAGCAGGTCCGGCTCCTCCTATAATTCACCCCTCCACTTT. The full variable domain, its missing parts supplied by reference TRBV9 and TRBJ1-6, is DSGVTQTPKHLITATGQRVTLRCSPRSGDLSVYWYQQSLDQGLQFLIQYYNGEERAKGNILERFSAQQFPDLHSELNLSSLELGDSALYFCASRSGSSYNSPLHFGNGTRLTVT.